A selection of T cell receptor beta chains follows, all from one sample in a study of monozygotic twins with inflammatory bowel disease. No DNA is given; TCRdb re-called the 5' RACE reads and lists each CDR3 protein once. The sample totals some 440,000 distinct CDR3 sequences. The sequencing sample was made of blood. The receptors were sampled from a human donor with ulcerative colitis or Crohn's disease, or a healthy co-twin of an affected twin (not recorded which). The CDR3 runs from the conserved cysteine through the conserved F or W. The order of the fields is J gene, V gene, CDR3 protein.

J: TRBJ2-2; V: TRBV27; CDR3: CASRLILTSGGNTGELFF
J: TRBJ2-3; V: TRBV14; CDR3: CASSLTSGTTDTQYF
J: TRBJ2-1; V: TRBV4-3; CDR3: CASSQFSGSPYNEQFF
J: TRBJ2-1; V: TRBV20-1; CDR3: CSARGPLAFSYNEQFF
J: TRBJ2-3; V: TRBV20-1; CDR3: CSASLGQGDADTQYF
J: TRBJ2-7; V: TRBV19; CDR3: CASSMGVLFYEQYF
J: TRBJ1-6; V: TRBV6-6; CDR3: CASRPRGASGSLHF
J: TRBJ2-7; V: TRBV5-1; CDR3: CASSSADGVGEF
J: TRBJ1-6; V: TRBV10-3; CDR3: CAISDQLGQNSPLHF
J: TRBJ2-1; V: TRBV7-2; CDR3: CASSSGGLGGNEQFF
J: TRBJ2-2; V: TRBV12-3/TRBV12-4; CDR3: CASSRGTGILTGELFF
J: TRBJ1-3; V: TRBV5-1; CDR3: CASSPQQANRGGNTIYF
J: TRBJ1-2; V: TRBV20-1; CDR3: CSARDMGGYTF
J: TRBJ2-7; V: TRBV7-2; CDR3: CASSPRGSIPSYEQYF
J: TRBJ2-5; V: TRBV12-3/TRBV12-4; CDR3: CASSLVSESQYF
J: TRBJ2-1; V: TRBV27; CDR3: CASSRLGEQFF
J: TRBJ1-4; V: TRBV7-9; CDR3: CASSSPREKLFF
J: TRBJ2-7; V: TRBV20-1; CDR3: CSAALTSGGHEQYF
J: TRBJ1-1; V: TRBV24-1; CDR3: CATSDSRQGQTEAFF
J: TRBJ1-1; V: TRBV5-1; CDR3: CASSVGQGGAFF
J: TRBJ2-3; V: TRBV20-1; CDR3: CSAPRGSGSTQYF
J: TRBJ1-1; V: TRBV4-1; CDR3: CASSPGQGPWDTEAFF
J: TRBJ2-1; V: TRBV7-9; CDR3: CASRGGLEQFF
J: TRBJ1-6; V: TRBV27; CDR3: CASSPGQGWSPLHF
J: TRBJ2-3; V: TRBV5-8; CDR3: CASSLAAASGGVTDTQYF
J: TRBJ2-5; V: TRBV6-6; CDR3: CASSTQTGTETQYF
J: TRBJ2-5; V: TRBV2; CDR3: CASSSDRVSETQYF
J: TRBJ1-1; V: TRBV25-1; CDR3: CASSAQGTKKAFF
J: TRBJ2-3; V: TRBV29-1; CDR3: CSVGTLDTQYF
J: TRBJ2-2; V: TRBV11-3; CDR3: CASSSRDRGTGELFF
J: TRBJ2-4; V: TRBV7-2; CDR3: CASSFGTLHESIQYF
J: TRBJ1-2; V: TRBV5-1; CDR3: CASSLTPQELYGYTF
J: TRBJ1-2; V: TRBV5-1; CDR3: CASSPTGETGYTF
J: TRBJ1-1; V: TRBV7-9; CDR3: CASSWMDREAFF
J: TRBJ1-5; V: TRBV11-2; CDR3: CASSFTHRTGVNSNQPQHF
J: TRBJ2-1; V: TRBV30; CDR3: CAWSGGSDNEQFF
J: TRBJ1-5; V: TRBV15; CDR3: CATVGQANQPQHF
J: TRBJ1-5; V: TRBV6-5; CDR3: CASSYWGPHQPQHF
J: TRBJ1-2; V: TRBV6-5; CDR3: CASSYGRVGYGYTF
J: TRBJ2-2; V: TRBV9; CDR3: CASSPNPGELFF
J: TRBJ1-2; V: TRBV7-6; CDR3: CASSLEAGGYGYTF
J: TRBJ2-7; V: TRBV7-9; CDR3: CASSPPWTNEQYF
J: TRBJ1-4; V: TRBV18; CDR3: CASSPGVYNEKLFF
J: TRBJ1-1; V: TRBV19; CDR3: CASSTDIFMNTEAFF
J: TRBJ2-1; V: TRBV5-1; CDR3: CASSLLGLAGLNTYNEQFF
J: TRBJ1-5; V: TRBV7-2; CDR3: CASSQNGQGYSNQPQHF